These T cell receptor beta chains were read from a single sample in a study of a mutant IDH1 vaccine in newly diagnosed glioma. Antigens of these TCRs are unknown. Clones were sequenced by immunoSEQ multiplex PCR, and TCRdb holds only the in-frame ones, with some missing. Of about 32,000 clones detected, around 90% appear once; the ten largest clones hold around 2.4%. The specimen comprised PBMCs, sampled from a glioma patient whose treatment included an IDH1 peptide vaccine. The receptors stem from a middle-aged man with glioma. CDR3s include the opening cysteine and the closing phenylalanine or tryptophan. Each record gives: J gene, V gene, CDR3 protein.

>TRBJ1-4|TRBV9
CASSPGWGNEKLFF
>TRBJ1-1|TRBV6-5
CASSYKNTEAFF
>TRBJ1-5|TRBV28
CATVSGNSNQPQHF
>TRBJ2-2|TRBV25-1
CASSEWGVVSTGELFF
>TRBJ2-5|TRBV6-1
CASRRDSGGETQYF
>TRBJ2-6|TRBV19
CASSISGSSGANVLTF
>TRBJ1-3|TRBV6-5
CASSRDPGNTIYF
>TRBJ2-2|TRBV10-3
CAIRGDVNTGELFF
>TRBJ2-2|TRBV27
CASSPWDSTNTGELFF
>TRBJ2-6|TRBV5-1
CASTMTGVTGANVLTF
>TRBJ1-1|TRBV6-1
CASSEAGGRARSEAFF
>TRBJ1-2|TRBV27
CASSSIGGSYTF
>TRBJ1-5|TRBV28
CASSFRTGRAQPQHF
>TRBJ2-2|TRBV28
CASSLFRGKNTGELFF
>TRBJ1-5|TRBV6-6
CASSPTGFYSNQPQHF
>TRBJ2-2|TRBV9
CASSVAGAPSGELFF
>TRBJ2-5|TRBV19
CASSIRAGAQETQYF
>TRBJ2-7|TRBV11-1
CASSSSGGSYEQYF
>TRBJ1-6|TRBV5-4
CASSTGAQDLHF
>TRBJ2-3|TRBV29-1
CSVETTRAATDTQYF
>TRBJ2-1|TRBV10-3
CAISADNEQFF
>TRBJ1-5|TRBV6-5
CASSRTVNQPQHF
>TRBJ2-7|TRBV28
CASRGGLTYEQYF
>TRBJ2-3|TRBV28
CASSTGPLRTSGLDTQYF
>TRBJ2-4|TRBV6-5
CASSYSLRGRNIQYF
>TRBJ2-1|TRBV30
CAWSAVTGGYNEQFF
>TRBJ2-6|TRBV9
CASSPRGTSGRSGANVLTF